Below are 23 T cell receptor beta chains sequenced from a single sample in a study of follicular helper T cells after annual influenza vaccination. Regarding time point: 2015-2016 season, pre-vaccination. Method: immunoSEQ multiplex PCR; TCRdb's copy keeps in-frame clones and lacks some. The sample has about 5,800 clones, about 82% seen once; the top ten hold about 1%. Material: CXCR5+ CD38- circulating T follicular helper cells from blood, obtained on the day of influenza vaccination. Subset described: circulating Tfh, non-naive CD4+CXCR5+PD-1+ (ICOS+CD38+ or ICOS-CD38-). Receptor source: an adult who received the influenza vaccine.

The chain has TRBV29-1 and TRBJ1-4; possibly TRBD1 for D (5 bases). V shed 4 bases and J shed 4 bases, with 7 bases lying between them. CDR1 is SQVTM, CDR2 ANQGSEA, per germline. The CDR3 consists of 12 residues. In DNA, the CDR3 is TGCAGCGTTGGACAGATTAATGAAAAACTGTTTTTT. Its protein product is CSVGQINEKLFF.

The chain links TRBV7-9 to TRBJ1-5; TRBD1 is a possible D gene (5 bases). CDR3 length equals 13 residues. The V gene lost 3 bases and the J gene lost 4 bases, with 7 bases spanning the gap. Germline CDR1 is SEHNR and CDR2 is FQNEAQ (reference sequence). The CDR3, as DNA: TGTGCCAGCAGCTTGACAGCTAATCAGCCCCAGCATTTT. This gives the protein CASSLTANQPQHF.

CDR3 sequence (DNA): TGTGCCAGCAGCTTGGGGCAGGCGAACACTGAAGCTTTCTTT. Encoded protein: CASSLGQANTEAFF. The chain couples TRBV5-6 to TRBJ1-1; D remains ambiguous. Trimming removed 0 bases at V and 1 base at J, with 7 bases between. Per germline, CDR1 SGHDT and CDR2 YYEEEE. This CDR3 spans 14 amino acids.

CDR3 nucleotide sequence: TGTGCCAGCAGCTTAGAGGGAATTGGGGAGACCCAGTACTTC. Translated, it gives CASSLEGIGETQYF. The rearrangement links TRBV11-3 to TRBJ2-5; D remains ambiguous. Germline V CDR1 and CDR2: SGHNT, YENEEA. The ends were cut back, 0 bases at V and 5 bases at J, with 10 bases in the middle. The CDR3 runs 14 residues.

The chain joins TRBV28 to TRBJ2-2; D may correspond to TRBD1 or TRBD2 (5 bases each). The germline V gene encodes CDR1 MDHEN and CDR2 SYDVKM. The CDR3 covers 15 residues. V was cut by 4 bases and J by 4 bases, with 13 bases left in between. The CDR3 protein is CASSWGRAGTGELFF. The CDR3 nucleotides read TGTGCCAGCAGTTGGGGACGGGCGGGCACCGGGGAGCTGTTTTTT.

The chain recombines TRBV15 with TRBJ2-3, with 10 bases lining up with TRBD2. CDR1 is LNHNV, CDR2 YYDKDF, per germline (reference sequence). CDR3 size: 16 residues. V shed 5 bases, J shed 2 bases, and the junction held 7 bases outside the gene matches. The CDR3 loop is CATSRGLADFTDTQYF. The CDR3 coding sequence is TGTGCCACCAGCCGCGGACTAGCGGACTTCACAGATACGCAGTATTTT.

The J gene is TRBJ1-1, the V gene TRBV7-3, with TRBD1 identical over 7 bases. Germline V gives CDR1 SGHTA, CDR2 FQGTGA. J lost 8 bases, V lost 6 bases, and 9 bases had no gene match. The CDR3 length is 13 residues. DNA for the CDR3: TGTGCCAGCAGGAAAGACAGGGCGGGAGAAGCTTTCTTT. This sequence encodes CASRKDRAGEAFF.

The chain combines TRBV6-5 with TRBJ2-2; the D gene could be TRBD1 or TRBD2 (5 bases each). Trimming took 6 bases from V and 6 from J, leaving 11 bases between them. The length of the CDR3 is 13 residues. Germline V gene lookup returns CDR1 MNHEY and CDR2 SVGAGI. CDR3 in amino acids: CASSRTGPGELFF. DNA of the CDR3: TGTGCCAGCAGCCGGACGGGGCCCGGGGAGCTGTTTTTT.

This CDR3 is CASSLRGGTEAFF. CDR3 bases: TGTGCCAGCAGCCTTCGGGGGGGCACTGAAGCTTTCTTT. V gene TRBV9 combines with J gene TRBJ1-1, with a tentative D call TRBD1 (5 bases). The length of the CDR3 is 13 residues. Between the trimmed V and J ends, which lost 4 bases and 4 bases, there was a span of 11 bases. CDR1 and CDR2 from the germline V gene are SGDLS and YYNGEE.

V gene TRBV6-1 combines with J gene TRBJ2-7; 10 bases are shared with TRBD1. Germline CDR1 reads MNHNS; CDR2 reads SASEGT. The length of the CDR3 is 15 residues. V was pared by 1 base and J by 0 bases, with 0 bases of the junction left unmatched. The CDR3 DNA reads TGTGCCAGCAGTGAAGGGACAGGGGGCTCCTACGAGCAGTACTTC. Amino acid sequence: CASSEGTGGSYEQYF.

This chain connects TRBV28 to TRBJ2-2, with unresolved D. Per the germline V gene, CDR1 is MDHEN and CDR2 is SYDVKM. V was cut by 3 bases and J by 8 bases, with 10 bases left in between. The length of the CDR3 is 13 residues. CDR3 coding DNA: TGTGCCAGCAGTTTCCCCCCGACTGGGGAGCTGTTTTTT. Its protein product is CASSFPPTGELFF.

The J gene is TRBJ1-2, the V gene TRBV27, with D tentatively TRBD1 (5 bases). Germline CDR1 is MNHEY and CDR2 is SMNVEV (reference sequence). V lost 7 bases to trimming and J lost 8 bases, with 23 bases between them. This CDR3 has 15 amino acids. The CDR3 loop reads CASKRQTLGREGYTF. CDR3 sequence (DNA): TGTGCCAGCAAACGACAGACACTCGGGCGTGAGGGCTACACCTTC.

The rearrangement links TRBV10-3 to TRBJ2-7; tentative D call: TRBD2 (6 bases). This CDR3 has 12 amino acids. The germline gives CDR1 ENHRY, CDR2 SYGVKD. V shed 4 bases and J shed 7 bases, with 11 bases lying between them. CDR3 in DNA: TGTGCCATCAGTGTAGCGGACTCGGAGCAGTACTTC. Translating it yields CAISVADSEQYF.

The V and J genes are TRBV11-3 and TRBJ2-5, with 9 nucleotides matching TRBD2. Germline CDR1 SGHNT, CDR2 YENEEA. CDR3 size: 15 residues. The ends lost 1 base at V and 2 bases at J; junction bases unmatched: 2. The CDR3 spells CASSLGGGEQETQYF. Written as DNA, the CDR3 is TGTGCCAGCAGCTTAGGCGGGGGGGAGCAAGAGACCCAGTACTTC.

This clone was seen a handful of times. The V call is TRBV7-8, the J call TRBJ1-1; 9 positions agree with TRBD1. The CDR3 is made up of 16 amino acids. The germline CDR1 and CDR2 sequences are SGHVS and FQNEAQ. V was pared by 3 bases and J by 6 bases, with 11 bases of the junction left unmatched. The CDR3 nucleotides read TGTGCCAGCAGCTTGGGACAGGGAGTTCTGGTTGCTGAAGCTTTCTTT. This gives the protein CASSLGQGVLVAEAFF.

CDR3 coding DNA: TGTGCCAGCAGCTTAGCGTCGGAACGGTCCCAGCTAGATTATCAGTTCTTC. Translation gives CASSLASERSQLDYQFF. The V and J genes are TRBV7-2 and TRBJ2-1; D is unclear. Germline values: CDR1 SGHTA, CDR2 FQGNSA. The CDR3 is made up of 17 amino acids. Trimming removed 0 bases from V and 13 bases from J, with 25 bases in between. The full variable domain, rest sourced from reference TRBV7-2 and TRBJ2-1, is GAGVSQSPSNKVTEKGKDVELRCDPISGHTALYWYRQSLGQGLEFLIYFQGNSAPDKSGLPSDRFSAERTGGSVSTLTIQRTQQEDSAVYLCASSLASERSQLDYQFFGPGTRLTVL.

This chain joins TRBV6-6 and TRBJ2-1; D might be TRBD2 (5 bases). The V and J ends lost 7 bases and 4 bases respectively, with 8 bases between them. This CDR3 is 12 amino acids long. The germline gives CDR1 MNHNY, CDR2 SVGAGI (reference sequence). CDR3 nucleotides: TGTGCCAGCATGAGCGGATACAATGAGCAGTTCTTC. This encodes CASMSGYNEQFF.

This rearrangement joins TRBV4-1 to TRBJ1-3; D is unresolved. Trimming removed 1 base at V and 0 bases at J, with 10 bases between. The CDR3 runs to 16 residues. Germline values: CDR1 MGHRA, CDR2 YSYEKL. This CDR3 is CASSQGGGYSGNTIYF. As DNA, the CDR3 is TGCGCCAGCAGCCAAGGGGGAGGATACTCTGGAAACACCATATATTTT.

The chain joins TRBV18 to TRBJ2-3, with D possibly being TRBD1 (6 bases). Trimming left V 4 bases short and J 1 base short, with 12 bases between. CDR1 and CDR2 (germline): KGHSH, LQKENI. The CDR3 contains 15 residues. This CDR3 reads CASSLASGGTDTQYF. In DNA, the CDR3 is TGTGCCAGCTCACTGGCTTCAGGGGGCACAGATACGCAGTATTTT.

This chain joins TRBV4-1 and TRBJ2-2; 7 positions match TRBD2. The ends lost 0 bases at V and 6 bases at J; junction bases unmatched: 7. CDR1 and CDR2 (germline): MGHRA, YSYEKL. The CDR3 contains 16 residues. The CDR3 loop reads CASSQERGRVAGELFF. The CDR3 region has the DNA TGCGCCAGCAGCCAAGAAAGAGGGAGGGTCGCCGGGGAGCTGTTTTTT.

This sequence joins TRBV5-4 and TRBJ1-2; tentative D call: TRBD1 (6 bases). V was pared by 2 bases and J by 6 bases, with 14 bases between. Germline loops: CDR1 SGHNT, CDR2 YYREEE (reference sequence). The CDR3 has 14 amino acids. CDR3 amino acids: CASSFSQGTHGYTF. The DNA for the CDR3 is TGTGCCAGCAGCTTTTCACAGGGTACTCATGGCTACACCTTC.

This clone turned up a few times. The gene calls are TRBV19 and TRBJ1-5; TRBD1 matches at 8 bases. The CDR3 spans 14 residues. J gave up 7 bases and V 10 bases, and 12 bases lay outside the gene matches. CDR1 is LNHDA and CDR2 is SQIVND in the germline V gene (reference sequence). As DNA, the CDR3 is TGTGCCACGACCCTCGGACAGGGCGAACAGCCCCAGCATTTT. Its translation is CATTLGQGEQPQHF.

This chain uses TRBV19 with TRBJ1-4; a possible D gene is TRBD1 (6 bases). The CDR3 is made up of 14 amino acids. Germline values: CDR1 LNHDA, CDR2 SQIVND (reference sequence). V dropped 9 bases and J dropped 6 bases, with 17 bases sitting between them. CDR3: CASEEQGVYEKLFF. CDR3 coding DNA: TGTGCCAGCGAAGAACAGGGAGTTTATGAAAAACTGTTTTTT.